Listed below are T cell receptor beta chains from one sample, sequenced in a study of post-analysis software for immune sequencing data. Each CDR3 protein is one row after TCRdb ran MiXCR on the PCR reads. The table lists some 690,000 distinct CDR3 sequences, approximately 60% of them singletons. Material for sequencing was blood. The receptors come from a girl aged 2 to 9 with multiple sclerosis. Each CDR3 is given with its conserved first and last residue. D genes are given only for firm matches. Clone size is shown for a subset of rows, as once, few, many or a class of expanded clone.

D gene: TRBD2; V gene: TRBV12-3/TRBV12-4; clone size: .; J gene: TRBJ2-3; CDR3 DNA: TGTGCCAGCAGCCCTTATCGTAGACTAGCGGTCACAGATACGCAGTATTTT; CDR3 protein: CASSPYRRLAVTDTQYF
D gene: TRBD1; V gene: TRBV11-2; clone size: .; J gene: TRBJ1-1; CDR3 DNA: TGTGCCAGCAGCTCCATCAAAGGACAGGGAAGGACTGAAGCTTTCTTT; CDR3 protein: CASSSIKGQGRTEAFF
D gene: .; V gene: TRBV20-1; clone size: .; J gene: TRBJ2-1; CDR3 DNA: TGCAGTGCTAGAGATCCAGTTCTAAATGAGCAGTTCTTC; CDR3 protein: CSARDPVLNEQFF
D gene: TRBD1; V gene: TRBV2; clone size: .; J gene: TRBJ1-2; CDR3 DNA: TGTGCCAGCCAGGGGACAGCTACTAACTATGGCTACACCTTC; CDR3 protein: CASQGTATNYGYTF
D gene: .; V gene: TRBV2; clone size: .; J gene: TRBJ1-1; CDR3 DNA: TGTGCCAGCAGTGATCTTGGGGGCACTGAAGCTTTCTTT; CDR3 protein: CASSDLGGTEAFF
D gene: .; V gene: TRBV5-1; clone size: .; J gene: TRBJ1-2; CDR3 DNA: TGCGCCAGCAGCTTCGACGGGGCTAACTATGGCTACACCTTC; CDR3 protein: CASSFDGANYGYTF
D gene: .; V gene: TRBV25-1; clone size: once; J gene: TRBJ1-1; CDR3 DNA: TGTGCCAGCAGTGCTGACAGGCTCGACACTGAAGCTTTCTTT; CDR3 protein: CASSADRLDTEAFF
D gene: TRBD2; V gene: TRBV5-6; clone size: .; J gene: TRBJ2-7; CDR3 DNA: TGTGCCAGCAGCTTGGAGCGGGGCGGGCCCTACGAGCAGTACTTC; CDR3 protein: CASSLERGGPYEQYF
D gene: TRBD2; V gene: TRBV29-1; clone size: .; J gene: TRBJ2-3; CDR3 DNA: TGCAGCGTTGGAAATGCGGGAGAGGCGGATACGCAGTATTTT; CDR3 protein: CSVGNAGEADTQYF
D gene: .; V gene: TRBV7-2; clone size: .; J gene: TRBJ1-2; CDR3 DNA: TGTGCCAGCAGCTTAGCGGCAGACTGTGGCTACACCTTC; CDR3 protein: CASSLAADCGYTF
D gene: .; V gene: TRBV6-2/TRBV6-3; clone size: .; J gene: TRBJ2-6; CDR3 DNA: TGTGCCAGCACGGCAGAGGGTATCTCTGGGGCCAACGTCCTGACTTTC; CDR3 protein: CASTAEGISGANVLTF
D gene: .; V gene: TRBV6-1; clone size: .; J gene: TRBJ1-2; CDR3 DNA: TGTGCCAGCAGCGGAACCCGGGACACCTATGGCTACACCTTC; CDR3 protein: CASSGTRDTYGYTF
D gene: TRBD2; V gene: TRBV10-3; clone size: .; J gene: TRBJ2-3; CDR3 DNA: TGTGCCATCAGTCCGGGACTAGCGGGAAATACGCAGTATTTT; CDR3 protein: CAISPGLAGNTQYF
D gene: .; V gene: TRBV29-1; clone size: .; J gene: TRBJ1-1; CDR3 DNA: TGCAGCGTTAAGGGGTTAAACACTGAAGCTTTCTTT; CDR3 protein: CSVKGLNTEAFF
D gene: .; V gene: TRBV6-1; clone size: .; J gene: TRBJ1-2; CDR3 DNA: TGTGCCAGCAGTGAAATCGCTAACTATGGCTACACCTTC; CDR3 protein: CASSEIANYGYTF
D gene: .; V gene: TRBV5-1; clone size: .; J gene: TRBJ2-7; CDR3 DNA: TGCGCCAGCAGCTTGGAGCCAGGGCAAAGTTTCGAGCAGTACTTC; CDR3 protein: CASSLEPGQSFEQYF
D gene: TRBD1; V gene: TRBV2; clone size: .; J gene: TRBJ2-7; CDR3 DNA: TGTGCCAGCAGTGAGGGACAGGGGGCCAACGAGCAGTACTTC; CDR3 protein: CASSEGQGANEQYF
D gene: TRBD2; V gene: TRBV7-2; clone size: once; J gene: TRBJ2-5; CDR3 DNA: TGTGCCAGCAGCCCAGAGCCGCCGGGGGGCCAAGAGACCCAGTACTTC; CDR3 protein: CASSPEPPGGQETQYF
D gene: .; V gene: TRBV18; clone size: .; J gene: TRBJ1-4; CDR3 DNA: TGTGCCAGCTCACCCTTGGACGTAACTGAAAAACTGTTTTTT; CDR3 protein: CASSPLDVTEKLFF
D gene: .; V gene: TRBV20-1; clone size: few; J gene: TRBJ2-7; CDR3 DNA: TGCAGTGCTAGAGTAACGGCGGGAAGGGGCTCCTACGAGCAGTACTTC; CDR3 protein: CSARVTAGRGSYEQYF
D gene: .; V gene: TRBV12-3/TRBV12-4; clone size: .; J gene: TRBJ2-7; CDR3 DNA: TGTGCCAGCAGGGGGGCCCTTGCTCAACCTTCCTACGAGCAGTACTTC; CDR3 protein: CASRGALAQPSYEQYF
D gene: TRBD2; V gene: TRBV11-2; clone size: once; J gene: TRBJ2-1; CDR3 DNA: TGTGCCAGCAGCCCCCCCGGGGGGGACCCCTACAATGAGCAGTTCTTC; CDR3 protein: CASSPPGGDPYNEQFF
D gene: .; V gene: TRBV7-9; clone size: few; J gene: TRBJ2-1; CDR3 DNA: TGTGCCAGCAGCTTATCAGTGGTAGAGGATGAGCAGTTCTTC; CDR3 protein: CASSLSVVEDEQFF